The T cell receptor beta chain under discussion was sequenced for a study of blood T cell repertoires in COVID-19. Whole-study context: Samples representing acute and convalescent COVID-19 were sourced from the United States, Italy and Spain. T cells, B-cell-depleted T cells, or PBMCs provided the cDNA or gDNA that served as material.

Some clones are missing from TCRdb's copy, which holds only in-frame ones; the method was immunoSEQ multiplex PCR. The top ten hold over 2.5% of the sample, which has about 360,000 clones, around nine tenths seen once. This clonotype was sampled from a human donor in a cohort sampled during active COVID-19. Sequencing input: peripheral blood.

For the CDR3, the DNA is TGTGCCAGCAGCCCAAACCCAGCCGGGGGATACTACGAGCAGTACTTC. It specifies CASSPNPAGGYYEQYF. The rearrangement joins TRBV9 to TRBJ2-7, with D possibly being TRBD2 (6 bases). This CDR3 comprises 16 residues. V lost 4 bases and J 3 bases, leaving 20 bases between the germline ends. CDR1 is SGDLS and CDR2 is YYNGEE in the germline V gene.